This passage covers 2 T cell receptor beta chains from one sample sequenced in a study of T cell responses to AZD1222 COVID-19 vaccine. Assay: immunoSEQ multiplex PCR; the TCRdb copy retains only in-frame clones and omits some. The profile shows fewer than 130,000 clones, roughly 87% of them singletons. This sample comprised peripheral blood, obtained on day 0 of AZD1222 vaccination. The source of these receptors is an adult in good health.

J is TRBJ1-2 and V is TRBV4-1; D may be TRBD1 (5 bases). The CDR3 length is 17 residues. The V and J ends lost 2 bases and 8 bases respectively, with 24 bases between them. CDR1 MGHRA and CDR2 YSYEKL come from the germline V gene. Here the CDR3 reads CASSQTILRGPSRGYTF. In DNA, the CDR3 is TGCGCCAGCAGCCAAACGATACTTAGGGGTCCGAGTCGCGGCTACACCTTC.

This chain links TRBV19 with TRBJ2-7, with D perhaps TRBD1 (5 bases). This CDR3 spans 17 amino acids. The V gene lost 2 bases and the J gene lost 3 bases, with 20 bases spanning the gap. Germline lookup yields CDR1 LNHDA and CDR2 SQIVND (reference sequence). DNA for the CDR3: TGTGCCAGTAGTATAAGGGGTAATTTCCTTGCCCTCTACGAGCAGTACTTC. This gives the protein CASSIRGNFLALYEQYF.